Listed below are T cell receptor beta chains from one sample, sequenced in a study of cytomegalovirus exposure and HLA in healthy donors. Method: immunoSEQ multiplex PCR; TCRdb's copy keeps in-frame clones and lacks some. In all, the sample yields some 28,000 clones. Sequencing was done on a sample of PBMCs. The receptors were sampled from a man aged 30-40 years in good health and CMV-seronegative. Each CDR3 is given with its conserved first and last residue. Fields, in order: D gene, V gene, CDR3 length, J gene, clone size, CDR3 protein, CDR3 DNA. D genes are given only for firm matches. Size values are once, few and many counts, or a class for expanded clones, and some rows have none.

>.|TRBV7-2|12|TRBJ2-7|.
CASRQDNYEQYF
TGTGCCAGCAGGCAGGACAATTACGAGCAGTACTTC
>.|TRBV2|14|TRBJ1-5|.
CASRRDRNNQPQHF
TGTGCCAGCAGACGCGACAGAAACAATCAGCCCCAGCATTTT
>TRBD2|TRBV9|14|TRBJ2-7|.
CASTSSGASYEQYF
TGTGCCAGCACCAGTAGCGGGGCTTCCTACGAGCAGTACTTC
>.|TRBV7-2|16|TRBJ1-6|.
CASSLAPGLYNSPLHF
TGTGCCAGCAGCTTAGCCCCCGGTCTTTATAATTCACCCCTCCACTTT
>.|TRBV9|16|TRBJ1-2|.
CASSVGGPGGVYGYTF
TGTGCCAGCAGCGTAGGAGGTCCCGGAGGGGTCTATGGCTACACCTTC
>TRBD1|TRBV18|15|TRBJ1-5|.
CASSPLGQGSQPQHF
TGTGCCAGCTCACCACTGGGACAGGGGAGCCAGCCCCAGCATTTT
>.|TRBV2|11|TRBJ2-7|.
CASRRNYEQYF
TGTGCCAGCAGGCGGAACTACGAGCAGTACTTC
>.|TRBV5-1|12|TRBJ1-2|.
CASGQGLDGYTF
TGCGCCAGCGGTCAGGGGCTCGATGGCTACACCTTC
>TRBD1|TRBV10-3|16|TRBJ2-7|.
CAISTAGTGGFHEQYF
TGTGCCATCAGCACAGCTGGGACAGGGGGCTTCCACGAGCAGTACTTC
>.|TRBV9|17|TRBJ1-3|.
CASSERGGLNSGNTIYF
TGTGCCAGCAGCGAGAGGGGAGGTCTTAACTCTGGAAACACCATATATTTT
>TRBD1|TRBV30|16|TRBJ1-6|.
CAWKPTGGFLNSPLHF
TGTGCCTGGAAACCGACAGGGGGTTTTCTTAACTCACCCCTCCACTTT
>TRBD2|TRBV6-4|15|TRBJ2-1|.
CASSDRSGGANEQFF
TGTGCCAGCAGTGACAGGAGCGGGGGGGCGAATGAGCAGTTCTTC
>.|TRBV11-1|13|TRBJ2-5|.
CASSAGIEETQYF
TGTGCCAGCAGCGCCGGGATTGAAGAGACCCAGTACTTC
>TRBD2|TRBV6-5|16|TRBJ2-7|.
CASSYSTGGSSYEQYF
TGTGCCAGCAGTTACTCGACCGGGGGGTCCTCCTACGAGCAGTACTTC
>.|TRBV6-6|15|TRBJ2-7|.
CASSYSGGKGYEQYF
TGTGCCAGCAGTTACTCAGGGGGAAAGGGCTACGAGCAGTACTTC
>TRBD2|TRBV15|12|TRBJ2-7|.
CATSWGGDEQYF
TGTGCCACCAGCTGGGGGGGGGACGAGCAGTACTTC
>.|TRBV5-1|14|TRBJ2-3|.
CASNPGTSTDTQYF
TGCGCCAGCAATCCGGGGACTAGCACAGATACGCAGTATTTT
>.|TRBV28|15|TRBJ2-2|.
CASSLLISGTGELFF
TGTGCCAGCAGTTTACTCATCTCGGGGACCGGGGAGCTGTTTTTT
>TRBD1|TRBV11-1|19|TRBJ2-2|.
CASSLWPRTGYSSTGELFF
TGTGCCAGCAGCTTATGGCCTCGGACAGGATATTCGAGCACCGGGGAGCTGTTTTTT
>TRBD2|TRBV5-1|16|TRBJ2-1|.
CASSLSGTSGNNEQFF
TGCGCCAGCAGCTTGTCAGGGACTAGCGGGAATAATGAGCAGTTCTTC
>.|TRBV2|16|TRBJ1-2|.
CASRGHQTGKGYGYTF
TGTGCCAGCAGAGGGCACCAGACAGGAAAGGGCTATGGCTACACCTTC
>TRBD1|TRBV15|18|TRBJ1-1|.
CATSPRQGLVLMNTEAFF
TGTGCCACCAGCCCACGACAGGGGCTGGTATTAATGAACACTGAAGCTTTCTTT
>.|TRBV27|15|TRBJ1-1|.
CASSLSPGADTEAFF
TGTGCCAGCAGTTTATCCCCAGGGGCGGACACTGAAGCTTTCTTT
>.|TRBV19|14|TRBJ1-3|.
CASTTVYSGNTIYF
TGTGCCAGTACTACTGTCTACTCTGGAAACACCATATATTTT
>TRBD2|TRBV19|17|TRBJ2-1|.
CASSIDPGREGLNEQFF
TGTGCCAGTAGTATAGATCCGGGGCGGGAGGGCCTGAATGAGCAGTTCTTC
>.|TRBV30|13|TRBJ1-2|.
CAWTVRGVNGYTF
TGTGCCTGGACCGTTCGGGGGGTTAATGGCTACACCTTC
>.|TRBV7-9|12|TRBJ1-1|medium-sized
CASSFERTEAFF
TGTGCCAGCAGCTTCGAGAGGACTGAAGCTTTCTTT
>.|TRBV21-1|17|TRBJ2-5|.
CASSGTSGGAFQETQYF
TGTGCCAGCAGCGGTACTAGCGGGGGGGCCTTCCAAGAGACCCAGTACTTC
>TRBD2|TRBV2|17|TRBJ2-3|.
CASSEGRLAGNSDTQYF
TGTGCCAGCAGTGAAGGTCGACTAGCGGGAAACTCAGATACGCAGTATTTT
>.|TRBV19|17|TRBJ1-5|.
CASSPPFGSDSNQPQHF
TGTGCCAGTAGTCCCCCTTTCGGCAGCGATAGCAATCAGCCCCAGCATTTT
>TRBD2|TRBV2|14|TRBJ2-1|.
CASSYRPTSGEQFF
TGTGCCAGCAGCTACCGACCGACTAGCGGCGAGCAGTTCTTC
>.|TRBV18|14|TRBJ2-4|.
CASSPGGLWDIQYF
TGTGCCAGCTCACCCGGCGGGTTGTGGGACATTCAGTACTTC
>TRBD2|TRBV7-2|15|TRBJ2-5|.
CASSPLSGSEGTQYF
TGTGCCAGCAGCCCCCTGAGCGGGAGTGAAGGGACCCAGTACTTC
>.|TRBV7-9|13|TRBJ1-2|.
CASSQEGDYGYTF
TGTGCCAGCAGCCAAGAAGGGGACTATGGCTACACCTTC
>.|TRBV4-2|16|TRBJ2-2|.
CASGPTGGAGSGELFF
TGTGCCAGCGGTCCCACGGGGGGCGCCGGGTCCGGGGAGCTGTTTTTT
>.|TRBV28|14|TRBJ2-7|.
CASSPTALNYEQYF
TGTGCCAGCAGCCCGACAGCCTTGAACTACGAGCAGTACTTC
>.|TRBV6-6|12|TRBJ2-7|.
CASRVSGDEQYF
TGTGCCAGCAGGGTCTCCGGGGACGAGCAGTACTTC
>.|TRBV6-5|14|TRBJ1-5|.
CASSPSEGGQPQHF
TGTGCCAGCAGCCCCAGTGAAGGGGGACAGCCCCAGCATTTT